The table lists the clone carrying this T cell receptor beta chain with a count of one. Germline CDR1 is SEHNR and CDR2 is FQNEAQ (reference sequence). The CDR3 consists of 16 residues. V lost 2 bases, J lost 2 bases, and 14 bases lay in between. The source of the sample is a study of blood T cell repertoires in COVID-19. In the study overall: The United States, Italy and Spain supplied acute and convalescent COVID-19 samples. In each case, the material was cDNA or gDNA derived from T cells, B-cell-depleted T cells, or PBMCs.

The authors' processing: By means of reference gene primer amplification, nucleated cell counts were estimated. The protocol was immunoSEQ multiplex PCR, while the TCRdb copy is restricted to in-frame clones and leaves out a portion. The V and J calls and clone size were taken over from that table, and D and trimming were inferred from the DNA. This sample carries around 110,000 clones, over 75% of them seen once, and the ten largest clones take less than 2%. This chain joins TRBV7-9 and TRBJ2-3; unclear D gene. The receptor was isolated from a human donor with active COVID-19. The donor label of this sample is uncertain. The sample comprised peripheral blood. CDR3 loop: CASSLFAGGNTDTQYF. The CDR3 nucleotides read TGTGCCAGCAGCTTATTTGCTGGCGGCAACACAGATACGCAGTATTTT.